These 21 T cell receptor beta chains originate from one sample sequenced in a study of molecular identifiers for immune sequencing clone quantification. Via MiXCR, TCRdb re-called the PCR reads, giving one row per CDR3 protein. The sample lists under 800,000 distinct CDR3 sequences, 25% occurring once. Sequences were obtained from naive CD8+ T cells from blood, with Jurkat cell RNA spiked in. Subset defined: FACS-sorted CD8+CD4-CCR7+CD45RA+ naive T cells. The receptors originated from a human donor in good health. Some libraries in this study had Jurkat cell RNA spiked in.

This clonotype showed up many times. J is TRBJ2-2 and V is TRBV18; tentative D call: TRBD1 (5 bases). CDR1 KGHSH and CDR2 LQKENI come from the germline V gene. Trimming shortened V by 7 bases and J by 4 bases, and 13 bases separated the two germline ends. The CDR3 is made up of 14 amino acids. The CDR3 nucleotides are TGTGCCAGCTACTCCAGGGTTGGCACCGGGGAGCTGTTTTTT. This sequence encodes CASYSRVGTGELFF.

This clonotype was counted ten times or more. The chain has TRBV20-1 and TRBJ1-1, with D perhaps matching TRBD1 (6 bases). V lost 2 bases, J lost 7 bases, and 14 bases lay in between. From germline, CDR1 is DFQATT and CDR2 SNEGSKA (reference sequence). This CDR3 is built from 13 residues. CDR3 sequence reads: CSARTYREVEAFF. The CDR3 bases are TGCAGTGCTAGAACCTACAGGGAGGTTGAAGCTTTCTTT.

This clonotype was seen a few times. The CDR3 DNA is TGTGCCAGCAGTGACGTCCCCTACAATGAGCAGTTCTTC. Translating gives CASSDVPYNEQFF. V and J are TRBV6-4 and TRBJ2-1; D uncertain. The CDR3 spans 13 residues. V lost 2 bases and J lost 2, with 4 bases in between. CDR1 is MRHNA, CDR2 SNTAGT, per germline.

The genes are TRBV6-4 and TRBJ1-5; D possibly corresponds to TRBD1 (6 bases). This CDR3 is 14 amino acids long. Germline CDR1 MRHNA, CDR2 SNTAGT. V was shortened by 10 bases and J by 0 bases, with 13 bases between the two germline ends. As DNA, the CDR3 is TGTGCCAAGGCGACAGGAGGTAGCAATCAGCCCCAGCATTTT. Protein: CAKATGGSNQPQHF.

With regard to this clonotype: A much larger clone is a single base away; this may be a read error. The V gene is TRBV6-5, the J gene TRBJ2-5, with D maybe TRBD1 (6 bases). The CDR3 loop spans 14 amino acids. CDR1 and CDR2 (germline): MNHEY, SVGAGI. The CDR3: CAGSYLQGPETQYF. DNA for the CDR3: TGTGCCGGCAGTTACTTGCAGGGGCCAGAGACCCAGTACTTC.

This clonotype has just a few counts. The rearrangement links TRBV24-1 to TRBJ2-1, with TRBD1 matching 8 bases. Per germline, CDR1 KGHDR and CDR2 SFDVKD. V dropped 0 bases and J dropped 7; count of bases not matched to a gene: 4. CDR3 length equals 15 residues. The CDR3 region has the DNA TGTGCCACCAGTGATTTGGACGACAGGGGAAATGAGCAGTTCTTC. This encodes CATSDLDDRGNEQFF.

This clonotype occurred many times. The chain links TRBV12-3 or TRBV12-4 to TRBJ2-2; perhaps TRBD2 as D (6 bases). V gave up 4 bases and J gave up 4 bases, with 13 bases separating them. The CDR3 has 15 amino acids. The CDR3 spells CASSSRELGTGELFF. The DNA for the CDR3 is TGTGCCAGCAGTTCCCGGGAGCTCGGCACCGGGGAGCTGTTTTTT.

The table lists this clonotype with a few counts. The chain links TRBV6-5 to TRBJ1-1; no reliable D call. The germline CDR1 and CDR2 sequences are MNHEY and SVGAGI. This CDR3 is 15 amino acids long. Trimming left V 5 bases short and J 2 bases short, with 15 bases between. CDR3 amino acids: CASSDPRTVNTEAFF. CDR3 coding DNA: TGTGCCAGCAGTGACCCAAGGACGGTAAACACTGAAGCTTTCTTT.

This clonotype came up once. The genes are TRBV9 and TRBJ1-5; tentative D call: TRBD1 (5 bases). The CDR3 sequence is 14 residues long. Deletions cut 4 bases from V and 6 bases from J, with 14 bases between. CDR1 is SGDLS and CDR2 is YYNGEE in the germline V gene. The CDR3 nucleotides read TGTGCCAGCAGCAGAGGGGAGGGAGGTCAGCCCCAGCATTTT. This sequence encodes CASSRGEGGQPQHF.

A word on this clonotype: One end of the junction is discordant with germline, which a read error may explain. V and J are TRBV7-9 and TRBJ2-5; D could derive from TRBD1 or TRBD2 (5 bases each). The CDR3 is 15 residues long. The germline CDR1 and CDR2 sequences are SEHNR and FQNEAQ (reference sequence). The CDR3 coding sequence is TGTGCCAGCAGCCCACCCGGGACCGAGAAAGAGCCCCAGTACTTC. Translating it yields CASSPPGTEKEPQYF.

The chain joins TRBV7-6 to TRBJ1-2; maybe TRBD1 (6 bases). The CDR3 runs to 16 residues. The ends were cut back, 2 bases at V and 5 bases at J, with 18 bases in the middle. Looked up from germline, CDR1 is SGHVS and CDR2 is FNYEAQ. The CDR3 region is CASSLRGEPDGYGYTF. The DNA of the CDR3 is TGTGCCAGCAGCTTAAGGGGGGAGCCTGATGGGTATGGCTACACCTTC.

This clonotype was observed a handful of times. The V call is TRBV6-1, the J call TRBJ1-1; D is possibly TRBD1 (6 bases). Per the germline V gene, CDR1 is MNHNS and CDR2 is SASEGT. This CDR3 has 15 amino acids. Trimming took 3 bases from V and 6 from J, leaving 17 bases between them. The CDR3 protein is CASSDGFGGQAEAFF. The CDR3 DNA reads TGTGCCAGCAGTGATGGGTTCGGGGGGCAGGCTGAAGCTTTCTTT.

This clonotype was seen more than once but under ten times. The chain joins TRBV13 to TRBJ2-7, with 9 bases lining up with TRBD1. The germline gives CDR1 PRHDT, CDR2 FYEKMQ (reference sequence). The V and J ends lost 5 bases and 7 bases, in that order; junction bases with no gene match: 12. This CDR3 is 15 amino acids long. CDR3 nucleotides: TGTGCCAGCAGCCCAACAGGGGGCGTTGCTGAGGAGCAGTACTTC. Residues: CASSPTGGVAEEQYF. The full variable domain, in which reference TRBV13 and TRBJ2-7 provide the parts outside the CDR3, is AAGVIQSPRHLIKEKRETATLKCYPIPRHDTVYWYQQGPGQDPQFLISFYEKMQSDKGSIPDRFSAQQFSDYHSELNMSSLELGDSALYFCASSPTGGVAEEQYFGPGTRLTVT.

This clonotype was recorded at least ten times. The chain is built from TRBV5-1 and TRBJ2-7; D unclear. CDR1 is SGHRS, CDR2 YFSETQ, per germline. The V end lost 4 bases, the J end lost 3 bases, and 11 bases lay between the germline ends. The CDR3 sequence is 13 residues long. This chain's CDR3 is CASSGMALYEQYF. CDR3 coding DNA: TGCGCCAGCAGCGGCATGGCCCTCTACGAGCAGTACTTC.

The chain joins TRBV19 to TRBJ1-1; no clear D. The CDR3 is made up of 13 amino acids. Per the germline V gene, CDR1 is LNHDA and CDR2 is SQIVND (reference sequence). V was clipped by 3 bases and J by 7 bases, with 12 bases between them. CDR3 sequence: CASSIGLRNEAFF. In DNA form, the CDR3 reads TGTGCCAGTAGTATCGGTTTGAGAAATGAAGCTTTCTTT. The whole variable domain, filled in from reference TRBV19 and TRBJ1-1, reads DGGITQSPKYLFRKEGQNVTLSCEQNLNHDAMYWYRQDPGQGLRLIYYSQIVNDFQKGDIAEGYSVSREKKESFPLTVTSAQKNPTAFYLCASSIGLRNEAFFGQGTRLTVV.

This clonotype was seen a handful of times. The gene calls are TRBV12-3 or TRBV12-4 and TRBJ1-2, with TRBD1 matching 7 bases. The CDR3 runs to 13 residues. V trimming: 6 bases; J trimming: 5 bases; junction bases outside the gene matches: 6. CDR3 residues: CASSPGQPYGYTF. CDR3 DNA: TGTGCCAGCAGCCCGGGACAGCCTTATGGCTACACCTTC.

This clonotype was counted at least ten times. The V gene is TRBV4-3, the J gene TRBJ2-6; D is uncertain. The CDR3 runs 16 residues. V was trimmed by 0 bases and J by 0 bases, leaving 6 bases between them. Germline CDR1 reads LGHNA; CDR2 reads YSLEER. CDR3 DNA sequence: TGCGCCAGCAGCCAAGATCGAGCCTCTGGGGCCAACGTCCTGACTTTC. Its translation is CASSQDRASGANVLTF.

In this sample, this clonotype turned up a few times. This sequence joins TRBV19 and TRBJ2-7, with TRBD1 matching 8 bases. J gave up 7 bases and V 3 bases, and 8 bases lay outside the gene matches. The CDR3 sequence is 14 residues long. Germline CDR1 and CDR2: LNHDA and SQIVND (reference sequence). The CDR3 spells CASSIGQGAREQYF. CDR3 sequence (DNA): TGTGCCAGTAGTATCGGGCAGGGGGCGCGGGAGCAGTACTTC. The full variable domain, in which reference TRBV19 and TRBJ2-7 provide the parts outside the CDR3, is DGGITQSPKYLFRKEGQNVTLSCEQNLNHDAMYWYRQDPGQGLRLIYYSQIVNDFQKGDIAEGYSVSREKKESFPLTVTSAQKNPTAFYLCASSIGQGAREQYFGPGTRLTVT.

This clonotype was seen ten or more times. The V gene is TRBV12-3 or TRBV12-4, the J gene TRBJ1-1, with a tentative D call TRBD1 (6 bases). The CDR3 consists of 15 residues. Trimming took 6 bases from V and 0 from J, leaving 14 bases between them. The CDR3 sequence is CASSQTGGMNTEAFF. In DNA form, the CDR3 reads TGTGCCAGCAGCCAAACGGGGGGCATGAACACTGAAGCTTTCTTT.

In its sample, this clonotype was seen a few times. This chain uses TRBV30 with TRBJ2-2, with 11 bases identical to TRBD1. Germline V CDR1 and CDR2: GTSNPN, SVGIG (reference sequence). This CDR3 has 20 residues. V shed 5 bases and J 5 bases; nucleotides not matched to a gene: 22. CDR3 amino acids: CAWLLLPGTGGRGGTGELFF. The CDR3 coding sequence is TGTGCCTGGCTTCTCCTCCCCGGGACAGGGGGGCGTGGGGGGACCGGGGAGCTGTTTTTT.

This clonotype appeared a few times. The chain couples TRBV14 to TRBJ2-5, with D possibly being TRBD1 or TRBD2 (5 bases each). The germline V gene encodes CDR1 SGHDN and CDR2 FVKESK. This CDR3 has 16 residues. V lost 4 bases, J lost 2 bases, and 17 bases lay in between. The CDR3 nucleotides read TGTGCCAGCAGCCGGAAGGGATGGGGACCGCAAGAGACCCAGTACTTC. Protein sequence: CASSRKGWGPQETQYF.